A single sample gave rise to the 4 T cell receptor beta chains below, sequenced in a study of CD8 T cells in ankylosing spondylitis. TCRdb reprocessed the 5' RACE reads via MiXCR and lists one record per CDR3 protein. The sample has about 390,000 distinct CDR3 sequences, about 22% seen once. These receptors lack a known antigen. Study-wide results and caveats: A TCR beta motif of about 8 highly homologous variants appeared characteristic of ankylosing spondylitis blood.

The sample taken for sequencing was blood, either unsorted or a sorted T cell fraction (not recorded which). The receptor set was obtained from a male donor with ankylosing spondylitis.

The V gene is TRBV6-1, the J gene TRBJ2-1; 9 bases align to TRBD2. Germline V lookup: CDR1 MNHNS, CDR2 SASEGT. The CDR3 sequence is 15 residues long. The trim removed 6 bases at V and 7 bases at J, leaving 10 bases unmatched. Written as DNA, the CDR3 is TGTGCCAGCAGGGGTTGGGCTAGCGGGAAGAATGAGCAGTTCTTC. Translating it yields CASRGWASGKNEQFF.

This clonotype has a handful of counts. This chain connects TRBV10-3 to TRBJ2-3; 10 bases map to TRBD2. J lost 3 bases, V lost 6 bases, and 3 bases had no gene match. The CDR3 spans 14 residues. Germline CDR1 ENHRY, CDR2 SYGVKD. The CDR3 coding sequence is TGTGCCATCAGAGTAGCGGGAGGAACAGATACGCAGTATTTT. Amino acid sequence: CAIRVAGGTDTQYF.

This clonotype was detected a few times. V gene TRBV6-2 or TRBV6-3 combines with J gene TRBJ1-1; 7 bases are shared with TRBD1. The J segment lost 2 bases and the V segment lost 7 bases, leaving 10 bases of the junction unmatched. Germline V gene lookup returns CDR1 MNHEY and CDR2 SVGEGT. This CDR3 contains 15 residues. The CDR3 is CASNHRGLTNTEAFF. For the CDR3, the DNA is TGTGCCAGCAACCACAGGGGCTTAACTAACACTGAAGCTTTCTTT.

The chain is built from TRBV20-1 and TRBJ2-2, with 10 bases fitting TRBD2. Germline lookup yields CDR1 DFQATT and CDR2 SNEGSKA (reference sequence). This CDR3 is 13 amino acids long. J gave up 4 bases and V 7 bases, and 3 bases lay outside the gene matches. CDR3 loop: CSVLAGATGELFF. The CDR3 nucleotides are TGCAGTGTTCTAGCGGGAGCCACCGGGGAGCTGTTTTTT.